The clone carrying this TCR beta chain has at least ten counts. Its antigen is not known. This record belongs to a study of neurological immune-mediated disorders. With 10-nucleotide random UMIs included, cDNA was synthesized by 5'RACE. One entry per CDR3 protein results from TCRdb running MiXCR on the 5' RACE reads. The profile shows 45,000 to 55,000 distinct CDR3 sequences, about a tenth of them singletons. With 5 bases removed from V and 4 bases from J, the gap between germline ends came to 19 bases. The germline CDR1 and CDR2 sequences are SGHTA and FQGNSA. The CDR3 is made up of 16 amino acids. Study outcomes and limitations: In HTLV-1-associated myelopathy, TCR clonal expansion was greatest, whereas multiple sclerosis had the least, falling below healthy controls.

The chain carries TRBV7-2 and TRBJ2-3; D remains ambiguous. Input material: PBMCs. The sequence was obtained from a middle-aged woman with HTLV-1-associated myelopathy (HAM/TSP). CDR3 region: CASSASWASPADTQYF. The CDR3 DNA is TGTGCCAGCAGCGCAAGCTGGGCCTCACCCGCAGATACGCAGTATTTT. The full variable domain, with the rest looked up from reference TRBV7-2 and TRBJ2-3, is GAGVSQSPSNKVTEKGKDVELRCDPISGHTALYWYRQSLGQGLEFLIYFQGNSAPDKSGLPSDRFSAERTGGSVSTLTIQRTQQEDSAVYLCASSASWASPADTQYFGPGTRLTVL.